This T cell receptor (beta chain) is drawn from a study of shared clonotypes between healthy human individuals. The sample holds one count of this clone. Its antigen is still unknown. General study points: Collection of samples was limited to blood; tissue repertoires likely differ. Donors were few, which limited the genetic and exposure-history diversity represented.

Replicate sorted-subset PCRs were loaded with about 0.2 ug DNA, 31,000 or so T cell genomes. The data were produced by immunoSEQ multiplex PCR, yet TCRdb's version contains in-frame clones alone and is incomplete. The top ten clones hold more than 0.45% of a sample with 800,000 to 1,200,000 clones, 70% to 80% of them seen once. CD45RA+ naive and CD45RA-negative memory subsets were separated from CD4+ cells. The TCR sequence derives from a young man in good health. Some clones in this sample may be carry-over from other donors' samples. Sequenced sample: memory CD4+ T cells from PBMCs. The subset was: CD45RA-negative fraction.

The DNA of the CDR3 is TGTGCCAGCAGCTTAGGAACCGGGACTAGCGGGATCGGCGAGCAGTACTTC. Its translation: CASSLGTGTSGIGEQYF. This chain links TRBV7-9 with TRBJ2-7, with 13 bases identical to TRBD2. The CDR3 covers 17 residues. CDR1 is SEHNR and CDR2 is FQNEAQ in the germline V gene (reference sequence). With 1 base clipped from V and 6 bases from J, the junction kept 9 bases outside the gene matches.